The next 5 T cell receptor beta chains were all read from a single sample in a study of cytomegalovirus exposure and HLA in healthy donors. 60 Vbeta and 13 Jbeta primers were used in PCR. Repertoires were generated with immunoSEQ multiplex PCR, while TCRdb's copy carries only in-frame clones and drops some. The sample yields some 89,000 clones, roughly 80% seen once. Sequenced sample: PBMCs. The receptors were sampled from a woman aged 25 to 39 in good health and CMV-seronegative.

On this clone: The conserved phenylalanine or tryptophan normally closing the CDR3 is absent here, so this likely arose from a read error. The limits of the CDR3 on the DNA are not certain, so only TCRdb's listed CDR3 is given. The J gene is TRBJ2-7, the V gene TRBV28; the D call of TRBD1 is as the table states it, not checked on the DNA. Germline V CDR1 and CDR2: MDHEN, SYDVKM. A total of 13 residues make up the CDR3, ends included. The CDR3 spells CASSLSLGRSVAI.

This chain joins TRBV2 and TRBJ1-1, with D uncertain. V was cut by 1 base and J by 1 base, with 4 bases left in between. Per the germline V gene, CDR1 is SNHLY and CDR2 is FYNNEI. The CDR3 sequence is 13 residues long. CDR3 sequence (DNA): TGTGCCAGCAGTGAAGGCGGGAACACTGAAGCTTTCTTT. Its translation is CASSEGGNTEAFF.

J is TRBJ1-1 and V is TRBV27, with D perhaps TRBD1 (5 bases). The CDR3 is 16 amino acids. The V gene lost 6 bases and the J gene lost 0 bases, with 17 bases spanning the gap. CDR1 and CDR2 (germline): MNHEY, SMNVEV (reference sequence). This CDR3 is CASSRPGGPVNTEAFF. CDR3 nucleotide sequence: TGTGCCAGCAGCCGACCGGGGGGACCAGTGAACACTGAAGCTTTCTTT.

Comments on this clone: Compared with germline, one end of the junction differs, possibly owing to a read error. This chain connects TRBV7-7 to TRBJ2-1; D is perhaps TRBD2 (7 bases). Germline values: CDR1 SSHAT, CDR2 FNYEAQ (reference sequence). There are 16 residues in the CDR3. This CDR3 reads CASSSGSGRDTNEQFF. CDR3 in DNA: TGTGCTAGCAGCTCCGGATCGGGGAGGGACACGAATGAGCAGTTCTTC.

This rearrangement joins TRBV14 to TRBJ2-1; 9 bases agree with TRBD1. This CDR3 contains 13 residues. With V trimmed by 6 bases and J by 8 bases, 5 bases remained unmatched. The germline gives CDR1 SGHDN, CDR2 FVKESK. This CDR3 is CASRRTGVDEQFF. The CDR3 region has the DNA TGTGCCAGCAGACGGACAGGGGTGGATGAGCAGTTCTTC.